This T cell receptor beta chain was sequenced for a study of PD-1 blockade in mismatch repair-deficient tumors. In the study overall: Patients had some twelve mismatch repair-deficient cancer types, all previously treated and progressing.

The germline V gene encodes CDR1 SGHVS and CDR2 FNYEAQ. The length of the CDR3 is 14 residues. Trimming shortened V by 5 bases and J by 1 base, and 9 bases separated the two germline ends. Every patient had mismatch repair deficiency by PCR or immunohistochemistry. TCR sequencing covered a few patients who responded to pembrolizumab. This clone was observed a handful of times. Its antigen remains unknown. Findings and limits, study-wide: After pembrolizumab, tumor-resident clones rose rapidly, then generally contracted before radiologic responses.

The data were produced by immunoSEQ multiplex PCR, yet TCRdb's version contains in-frame clones alone and is incomplete. The sample includes about 110,000 clones, about 80% of them seen just once. The sequence was collected from an adult with mismatch repair-deficient cancer. The chain uses TRBV7-6 and TRBJ2-1; no clear D. Sample: peripheral blood, taken about 13 months after starting pembrolizumab. DNA of the CDR3: TGTGCCAGCAGCGCTTTGAATTCCTACAATGAGCAGTTCTTC. Protein sequence: CASSALNSYNEQFF.